These 14 T cell receptor beta chains were all obtained from the same sample, sequenced in a study of blood T cells in healthy people across ages (dated by TCRdb to the mid-2010s). Preparation of the library involved 5' RACE. Instrument on record: Illumina HiSeq 2500. A second about 7 to 11 cycle PCR used a sample-barcoded 5' primer and a J-beta primer mix. The public reads were run again by TCRdb, first through fastp at Q25 and then through MiXCR, and only productive beta chains were kept. All rows with the same CDR3 protein become a single entry with the most common DNA and genes. The sample table lists about 680,000 distinct CDR3 sequences, over 45% of them with a count of one. The top ten constitute around a third of the sample. Sequencing used blood. Receptors were obtained from a woman aged 55-69 years in good health.

With regard to this clonotype: Relative to the germline gene, one junction end is altered; a read error may explain this. The J gene is TRBJ2-1, the V gene TRBV29-1, with 7 bases identical to TRBD2. The germline CDR1 and CDR2 sequences are SQVTM and ANQGSEA. CDR3 length: 13 residues. The CDR3 region has the DNA TGCAGCGCCCGGGACTACTCCTACAATGGGCAGTTCTTC. It specifies CSARDYSYNGQFF.

The chain uses TRBV20-1 and TRBJ2-5; 8 bases are shared with TRBD2. CDR1 is DFQATT and CDR2 is SNEGSKA in the germline V gene (reference sequence). This CDR3 comprises 13 residues. Trimming took 8 bases from V and 5 from J; bases not matched to a gene: 10. CDR3 region: CSPPRREDETQYF. The CDR3 DNA sequence: TGCAGTCCGCCGCGGCGGGAGGATGAGACCCAGTACTTC.

This sequence joins TRBV20-1 and TRBJ2-5; 10 bases map to TRBD2. The germline V gene has CDR1 DFQATT and CDR2 SNEGSKA (reference sequence). This CDR3 spans 16 amino acids. J was trimmed by 1 base and V by 3 bases; bases with no gene match: 8. For the CDR3, the DNA is TGCAGTGCTAGGCCCTTACTAGCGGGGATCCAAGAGACCCAGTACTTC. This gives the protein CSARPLLAGIQETQYF.

The J gene is TRBJ2-5, the V gene TRBV7-2; a weak D match, TRBD1 (6 bases). This CDR3 comprises 16 residues. CDR1 SGHTA and CDR2 FQGNSA come from the germline V gene. Trimming shortened V by 1 base and J by 3 bases, and 15 bases separated the two germline ends. CDR3 region: CASSLGYIQGEETQYF. CDR3 DNA sequence: TGTGCCAGCAGCTTAGGTTATATACAGGGAGAAGAGACCCAGTACTTC.

This chain uses TRBV30 with TRBJ1-1, with 7 bases matching TRBD1. V shed 4 bases and J 7 bases; nucleotides not matched to a gene: 6. Germline CDR1 reads GTSNPN; CDR2 reads SVGIG (reference sequence). The CDR3 covers 12 residues. For the CDR3, the DNA is TGTGCCTGGACATCGACAGGGCTTGAAGCTTTCTTT. Residues: CAWTSTGLEAFF. Full variable domain (remainder filled in from reference TRBV30 and TRBJ1-1): SQTIHQWPATLVQPVGSPLSLECTVEGTSNPNLYWYRQAAGRGLQLLFYSVGIGQISSEVPQNLSASRPQDRQFILSSKKLLLSDSGFYLCAWTSTGLEAFFGQGTRLTVV.

This clonotype was detected only a few times. A much more abundant neighbour one base away suggests this may be a read error. The J gene is TRBJ2-7, the V gene TRBV27; weak D call: TRBD2 (5 bases). Per the germline V gene, CDR1 is MNHEY and CDR2 is SMNVEV (reference sequence). This CDR3 has 15 amino acids. The V gene lost 5 bases and the J gene lost 3 bases, with 17 bases spanning the gap. The CDR3: CASSPSCPRGYEQYF. The CDR3, as DNA: TGTGCCAGCAGTCCTTCCTGTCCTCGGGGCTACGAGCAGTACTTC.

The genes are TRBV10-3 and TRBJ2-2; D call uncertain. The V gene lost 4 bases and the J gene lost 1 base, with 4 bases spanning the gap. The CDR3 loop spans 13 amino acids. Per the germline V gene, CDR1 is ENHRY and CDR2 is SYGVKD. The CDR3 is CAISAGNTGELFF. CDR3 nucleotides: TGTGCCATCAGTGCGGGGAACACCGGGGAGCTGTTTTTT.

This clonotype has just a few counts. The genes are TRBV20-1 and TRBJ2-7, with TRBD2 identical over 7 bases. There are 14 residues in the CDR3. Germline V CDR1 and CDR2: DFQATT, SNEGSKA (reference sequence). V dropped 3 bases and J dropped 3; count of bases not matched to a gene: 8. The CDR3 sequence is CSARSPTSDYEQYF. CDR3 nucleotides: TGCAGTGCTAGGTCCCCCACTAGCGACTACGAGCAGTACTTC.

The rearrangement links TRBV7-2 to TRBJ1-5, with no clear D. V lost 0 bases to trimming and J lost 6 bases, with 6 bases between them. CDR1 SGHTA and CDR2 FQGNSA come from the germline V gene. The CDR3 loop spans 13 amino acids. This chain's CDR3 is CASSLASLQPQHF. In nucleotides, the CDR3 is TGTGCCAGCAGCTTAGCGTCTCTTCAGCCCCAGCATTTT.

This clonotype was seen a few times. V usage is TRBV28 and J usage is TRBJ2-7; D call uncertain. The CDR3 consists of 14 residues. Germline values: CDR1 MDHEN, CDR2 SYDVKM. Trimming took off 7 bases at V and 2 bases at J, with 15 bases between the two ends. The CDR3 here is CASTRGIQTYEQYF. The CDR3 DNA follows: TGTGCCAGCACCAGAGGTATCCAGACCTACGAGCAGTACTTC.

This clonotype showed up many times. The V gene is TRBV29-1, the J gene TRBJ2-7, with 9 positions matching TRBD1. The CDR3 runs to 14 residues. CDR1 SQVTM and CDR2 ANQGSEA come from the germline V gene. J gave up 6 bases and V 7 bases, and 13 bases lay outside the gene matches. In nucleotides, the CDR3 is TGCAGCGCCGCCCCCGGGACAGGGACCGGCGAGCAGTACTTC. This translates into CSAAPGTGTGEQYF.

V and J are TRBV20-1 and TRBJ2-3, with TRBD2 as a possible D gene (6 bases). The CDR3 loop spans 15 amino acids. The germline V and J ends were trimmed by 6 bases and 1 base, with 17 bases remaining between them. CDR1 and CDR2 (germline): DFQATT, SNEGSKA (reference sequence). The CDR3 DNA follows: TGCAGTGCCTACTCCGGGGAGCGGGGCACAGATACGCAGTATTTT. Translation: CSAYSGERGTDTQYF.

CDR3 sequence (DNA): TGCGCCAGCCAGAGCGGGACAGGGCCTCGCACAGATACGCAGTATTTT. This translates into CASQSGTGPRTDTQYF. The chain has TRBV5-1 and TRBJ2-3; 9 positions match TRBD1. The V segment lost 7 bases and the J segment 1 base; nucleotides outside the gene matches: 10. The CDR3 has 16 amino acids. CDR1 and CDR2 (germline): SGHRS, YFSETQ.

This clonotype appeared a few times. The rearrangement uses TRBV7-2 and TRBJ2-7; TRBD2 matches at 14 bases. Germline loops: CDR1 SGHTA, CDR2 FQGNSA. The CDR3 runs to 15 residues. V lost 6 bases to trimming and J lost 2 bases; unmatched junction nucleotides: 3. The DNA of the CDR3 is TGTGCCAGCAGGCGGGGACTAGCGGGAGCCTACGAGCAGTACTTC. Amino acid sequence: CASRRGLAGAYEQYF. The whole variable domain, filled in from reference TRBV7-2 and TRBJ2-7, reads GAGVSQSPSNKVTEKGKDVELRCDPISGHTALYWYRQSLGQGLEFLIYFQGNSAPDKSGLPSDRFSAERTGGSVSTLTIQRTQQEDSAVYLCASRRGLAGAYEQYFGPGTRLTVT.